The 25 T cell receptor beta chains given below trace back to one sample, sequenced in a study of blood T cell repertoires in COVID-19. Using immunoSEQ multiplex PCR, the repertoire was profiled, and TCRdb retains in-frame clones only, with some absent. The sample consists of hundreds of thousands of clones, over 75% of them appearing once. Sample: PBMCs or T cells enriched from blood (not recorded which). The receptors were gathered from a man aged 40-49 years who had recovered from COVID-19.

J is TRBJ1-2 and V is TRBV27, with TRBD1 identical over 9 bases. V trimming: 4 bases; J trimming: 3 bases; junction bases outside the gene matches: 6. The CDR3 loop spans 15 amino acids. The germline CDR1 and CDR2 sequences are MNHEY and SMNVEV (reference sequence). The CDR3 spells CASSSLGQGDYGYTF. The CDR3 DNA reads as TGTGCCAGCAGTTCCTTGGGACAGGGAGACTATGGCTACACCTTC.

The chain is built from TRBV27 and TRBJ2-2; 10 bases are a match to TRBD2. The CDR3 length is 15 residues. Unmatched junction bases numbered 5, after V lost 5 bases and J lost 5 bases. Looked up from germline, CDR1 is MNHEY and CDR2 is SMNVEV (reference sequence). CDR3 amino acids: CASSPLAGVTGELFF. The CDR3 bases are TGTGCCAGCAGTCCCCTAGCGGGAGTTACCGGGGAGCTGTTTTTT.

The chain employs TRBV7-9 and TRBJ1-1; no definite D call. V dropped 6 bases and J dropped 2 bases, with 16 bases sitting between them. CDR3 length: 15 amino acids. The germline V gene encodes CDR1 SEHNR and CDR2 FQNEAQ (reference sequence). DNA of the CDR3: TGTGCCAGCAGTCGGGGTGGAACTTTAAACACTGAAGCTTTCTTT. Residues: CASSRGGTLNTEAFF.

The genes are TRBV19 and TRBJ2-1, with D perhaps matching TRBD1 (5 bases). CDR1 and CDR2 (germline): LNHDA, SQIVND (reference sequence). This CDR3 is built from 18 residues. The V end was cut by 4 bases, the J end by 0 bases, with 19 bases between. CDR3 sequence: CASSKGPLGSSSYNEQFF. DNA of the CDR3: TGTGCCAGTAGTAAGGGGCCCCTGGGTTCTAGCTCCTACAATGAGCAGTTCTTC.

The J gene is TRBJ1-1, the V gene TRBV3-1 (or the pseudogene TRBV3-2); the match to TRBD1 covers 7 bases. Germline V gene lookup returns CDR1 LGHDT and CDR2 YNNKEL (reference sequence). J gave up 1 base and V 2 bases, and 10 bases lay outside the gene matches. The CDR3 runs to 17 residues. The CDR3 loop reads CASSQPISGTANTEAFF. Written as DNA, the CDR3 is TGTGCCAGCAGCCAACCGATCTCCGGGACAGCGAACACTGAAGCTTTCTTT.

V usage is TRBV4-3 and J usage is TRBJ2-3; TRBD2 agrees at 15 bases. Losses at the gene ends were 3 bases for V and 10 bases for J; bases not matched to a gene: 14. In germline, CDR1 is LGHNA, CDR2 YSLEER. The CDR3 totals 18 residues. CDR3: CASSQAGTSGGTEGPQYF. The CDR3 coding sequence is TGCGCCAGCAGCCAGGCCGGGACTAGCGGGGGGACGGAAGGGCCGCAGTATTTT.

This clone was detected only once. J is TRBJ1-2 and V is TRBV6-4, with a tentative D call TRBD1 (6 bases). V lost 6 bases and J 8 bases, leaving 13 bases between the germline ends. CDR3 length: 12 residues. Germline V gives CDR1 MRHNA, CDR2 SNTAGT. The CDR3 sequence: CASSHRESGYTF. The CDR3 DNA reads TGTGCCAGCAGCCACAGGGAATCCGGCTACACCTTC.

V and J are TRBV5-1 and TRBJ1-4; no firm D call. Germline V gene data show CDR1 as SGHRS and CDR2 as YFSETQ. V dropped 0 bases and J dropped 7 bases, with 13 bases sitting between them. The CDR3 totals 15 residues. The CDR3 DNA follows: TGCGCCAGCAGCTTGGCCGCCGGGATTCCTGAAAAACTGTTTTTT. It encodes CASSLAAGIPEKLFF. The complete variable domain, with remaining parts taken from reference TRBV5-1 and TRBJ1-4, reads KAGVTQTPRYLIKTRGQQVTLSCSPISGHRSVSWYQQTPGQGLQFLFEYFSETQRNKGNFPGRFSGRQFSNSRSEMNVSTLELGDSALYLCASSLAAGIPEKLFFGSGTQLSVL.

This chain joins TRBV12-2 and TRBJ1-5; the table's D call of TRBD1 was not tested on the DNA. TRBV12-2 corresponds to a pseudogene. This CDR3 is built from 15 residues. This CDR3 reads CASPIDTYSNQPQHF. Written as DNA, the CDR3 is TGTGCAAGTCCTATAGACACCTATAGCAATCAGCCCCAGCATTTT.

The V gene is TRBV11-2, the J gene TRBJ2-1, with 7 bases that match TRBD2. The germline V gene encodes CDR1 SGHAT and CDR2 FQNNGV. CDR3 length equals 14 residues. Trimming cost V 3 bases and J 6 bases; bases outside gene matches: 5. The CDR3 DNA reads as TGTGCCAGCAGCTTTAGTTGGACTAGCAATGAGCAGTTCTTC. Translated: CASSFSWTSNEQFF. Drawing the rest from reference TRBV11-2 and TRBJ2-1, the complete variable domain is EAGVAQSPRYKIIEKRQSVAFWCNPISGHATLYWYQQILGQGPKLLIQFQNNGVVDDSQLPKDRFSAERLKGVDSTLKIQPAKLEDSAVYLCASSFSWTSNEQFFGPGTRLTVL.

Many counts were recorded for this clone. CDR3 bases: TGCGCCAGCAGCTTCGGACTAGCGGGTTACTACGAGCAGTACTTC. Encoded protein: CASSFGLAGYYEQYF. The V gene is TRBV5-1, the J gene TRBJ2-7, with 11 bases that match TRBD2. Trimming at V came to 2 bases and at J to 3 bases, leaving 4 bases not matched to a gene. The CDR3 loop spans 15 amino acids. Looked up from germline, CDR1 is SGHRS and CDR2 is YFSETQ. Complete variable domain (other parts from reference TRBV5-1 and TRBJ2-7): KAGVTQTPRYLIKTRGQQVTLSCSPISGHRSVSWYQQTPGQGLQFLFEYFSETQRNKGNFPGRFSGRQFSNSRSEMNVSTLELGDSALYLCASSFGLAGYYEQYFGPGTRLTVT.

The rearrangement uses TRBV5-1 and TRBJ2-1; possibly TRBD1 for D (6 bases). V shed 0 bases and J shed 9 bases, with 10 bases lying between them. This CDR3 comprises 13 residues. CDR1 is SGHRS, CDR2 YFSETQ, per germline. The CDR3 nucleotides are TGCGCCAGCAGCTTGGGCAGGGGCGGTGAGCAGTTCTTC. It yields the protein CASSLGRGGEQFF.

This clone showed up just a few times. This chain joins TRBV19 and TRBJ2-7; 7 bases are shared with TRBD2. The CDR3 is made up of 15 amino acids. From germline, CDR1 is LNHDA and CDR2 SQIVND (reference sequence). The ends lost 3 bases at V and 5 bases at J; junction bases unmatched: 10. For the CDR3, the DNA is TGTGCCAGTAGTATTGCAGCGGGAAGGAGGAACGAGCAGTACTTC. It specifies CASSIAAGRRNEQYF.

With regard to this clone: One junction end disagrees with the germline gene, perhaps due to a read error. This chain uses TRBV19 with TRBJ2-1; D is undetermined. CDR3 length: 12 amino acids. Germline CDR1 LNHDA, CDR2 SQIVND (reference sequence). CDR3 region: CASSVQGSARLF. CDR3 sequence (DNA): TGTGCCAGTAGTGTCCAAGGTTCCGCGAGGCTCTTC.

The chain combines TRBV19 with TRBJ2-5, with TRBD1 identical over 9 bases. CDR1 and CDR2 (germline): LNHDA, SQIVND (reference sequence). This CDR3 contains 13 residues. Trimming cost V 7 bases and J 5 bases; bases outside gene matches: 5. The CDR3 loop is CASNGQGIETQYF. The CDR3 DNA reads TGTGCCAGTAATGGACAGGGGATTGAGACCCAGTACTTC.

This clone was detected once. The CDR3, as DNA: TGCGCCAGCAGCCAAGGACACCGCTCCTACGAGCAGTACTTC. Protein product: CASSQGHRSYEQYF. The rearrangement links TRBV4-3 to TRBJ2-7; D unresolved. V was pared by 1 base and J by 0 bases, with 7 bases between. Germline CDR1 is LGHNA and CDR2 is YSLEER. This CDR3 comprises 14 residues.

The CDR3 sequence: CASTSRDRGGGEKLFF. CDR3 sequence (DNA): TGTGCCAGCACCTCCCGGGACAGGGGAGGGGGTGAAAAACTGTTTTTT. The gene calls are TRBV3-1 (or the pseudogene TRBV3-2) and TRBJ1-4, with 10 bases aligning to TRBD1. The CDR3 totals 16 residues. V lost 7 bases, J lost 7 bases, and 12 bases stayed unmatched. The germline V gene encodes CDR1 LGHDT and CDR2 YNNKEL (reference sequence).

The V gene is TRBV5-1, the J gene TRBJ2-5; D may be TRBD2 (5 bases). Trimming shortened V by 0 bases and J by 1 base, and 7 bases separated the two germline ends. Germline V gives CDR1 SGHRS, CDR2 YFSETQ. The CDR3 has 14 amino acids. The CDR3 spells CASSLEGVQETQYF. The CDR3, as DNA: TGCGCCAGCAGCTTGGAGGGAGTCCAAGAGACCCAGTACTTC.

The genes are TRBV27 and TRBJ2-2; 12 nucleotides align to TRBD2. Unmatched junction bases numbered 4, after V lost 6 bases and J lost 5 bases. In germline, CDR1 is MNHEY, CDR2 SMNVEV (reference sequence). This CDR3 comprises 15 residues. The CDR3 protein is CASRILAGGTGELFF. CDR3 nucleotides: TGTGCCAGCAGGATTCTAGCGGGAGGGACCGGGGAGCTGTTTTTT.

The chain is built from TRBV7-9 and TRBJ2-7; a weak D match, TRBD2 (6 bases). Germline V gene lookup returns CDR1 SEHNR and CDR2 FQNEAQ (reference sequence). The CDR3 runs to 15 residues. Trimming removed 4 bases from V and 13 bases from J, with 26 bases in between. The CDR3 loop is CASSSRLETTRELYF. The CDR3, as DNA: TGTGCCAGCAGCTCCCGCCTCGAAACTACACGGGAGCTATACTTC.

This chain connects TRBV5-6 to TRBJ1-2, with D hard to call. Germline loops: CDR1 SGHDT, CDR2 YYEEEE. This CDR3 contains 12 residues. V lost 5 bases and J lost 4, with 9 bases in between. The CDR3 DNA is TGTGCCAGCAGACCGGCGGGCTATGGCTACACCTTC. The encoded protein is CASRPAGYGYTF.

The V and J genes are TRBV2 and TRBJ2-7; a possible D gene is TRBD1 (6 bases). Germline CDR1 reads SNHLY; CDR2 reads FYNNEI. The V end was cut by 5 bases, the J end by 5 bases, with 13 bases between. This CDR3 region has 13 residues. Here the CDR3 reads CASSTTRGNEQYF. The DNA for the CDR3 is TGTGCCAGCAGTACTACCAGGGGAAACGAGCAGTACTTC.

V is TRBV6-1 and J is TRBJ2-7; tentative D call: TRBD1 (5 bases). V was shortened by 1 base and J by 5 bases, with 6 bases between the two germline ends. The CDR3 consists of 12 residues. In germline, CDR1 is MNHNS, CDR2 SASEGT. CDR3 sequence: CASSEETDEQYF. As DNA, the CDR3 is TGTGCCAGCAGTGAAGAGACAGACGAGCAGTACTTC.

The V and J genes are TRBV7-2 and TRBJ2-1; 7 bases fit TRBD2. This CDR3 spans 14 amino acids. CDR1 is SGHTA, CDR2 FQGNSA, per germline. The junction had 6 bases not matched to a gene; V was cut back by 5 bases and J by 5 bases. CDR3 DNA sequence: TGTGCCAGCAGCCCTTCTAGCGGCCACAATGAGCAGTTCTTC. This gives the protein CASSPSSGHNEQFF.

The chain links TRBV19 to TRBJ2-4; 9 nucleotides agree with TRBD1. The CDR3 sequence is 13 residues long. Germline loops: CDR1 LNHDA, CDR2 SQIVND (reference sequence). V gave up 2 bases and J gave up 11 bases; unmatched junction bases: 4. The CDR3 reads CASSIQRTGVQYF. The CDR3 DNA sequence: TGTGCCAGTAGTATACAAAGGACAGGGGTTCAGTACTTC.